This record concerns one T cell receptor (beta chain) sequence. Participants came from under 30 US areas, aged about 18 to 95 years. This sample was included in a study of blood T cell repertoires in COVID-19. Study details: PBMCs, B-cell-depleted T cells, or T cells provided the cDNA or gDNA that made up the material.

Original analysis: Reference gene primer amplification gave nucleated cell count estimates. TCRdb's table, derived via immunoSEQ multiplex PCR, lists solely in-frame clones and lacks some. V and J calls plus clone size are reproduced from that table; the DNA served to infer D and trimming. This sample has about 330,000 clones, with over 75% found just once. Germline values: CDR1 SGDLS, CDR2 YYNGEE. The CDR3 is made up of 16 amino acids. V lost 5 bases and J lost 3; bases outside the gene matches: 13. The chain carries TRBV9 and TRBJ2-5, with 7 positions matching TRBD2. The source material was PBMCs or T cells enriched from blood (not recorded which). This receptor was identified in a woman aged 30 to 39 who had recovered from COVID-19. The CDR3 nucleotides read TGTGCCAGCAGAAAAAGTCCTGGCAGCGGGAAAGAGACCCAGTACTTC. This codes for CASRKSPGSGKETQYF. The whole variable domain, filled in from reference TRBV9 and TRBJ2-5, reads DSGVTQTPKHLITATGQRVTLRCSPRSGDLSVYWYQQSLDQGLQFLIQYYNGEERAKGNILERFSAQQFPDLHSELNLSSLELGDSALYFCASRKSPGSGKETQYFGPGTRLLVL.